These T cell receptor beta chains were read from a single sample in a study of blood T cell repertoires in COVID-19. Profiled with immunoSEQ multiplex PCR; TCRdb holds only in-frame clones, not every one. The sample lists about 130,000 clones, roughly 80% occurring once. Sequenced input: peripheral blood. The receptors here all came from a woman in her seventies with COVID-19, enrolled during active disease. Each CDR3 is given with its conserved first and last residue. The D gene is left open where the match is weak. Expanded clones get a size class; other rows say once, few or many, or leave the size out.

V	J	D	size	CDR3	DNA
TRBV6-4	TRBJ1-6	-	many	CASSPPGTSAIALHF	TGTGCCAGCAGCCCTCCTGGGACATCTGCAATAGCCCTCCACTTT
TRBV9	TRBJ2-3	-	-	CASSGGAGSSTDTQYF	TGTGCCAGCAGCGGCGGGGCGGGCTCCAGCACAGATACGCAGTATTTT
TRBV18	TRBJ1-1	TRBD1	-	CASSPGQDTEAFF	TGTGCCAGCTCACCAGGACAGGACACTGAAGCTTTCTTT
TRBV5-1	TRBJ2-2	TRBD1	few	CASSPGTVNTGELFF	TGCGCCAGCAGCCCCGGGACAGTTAACACCGGGGAGCTGTTTTTT
TRBV30	TRBJ1-2	-	-	CAWSFQEGYTF	TGTGCCTGGAGTTTTCAGGAAGGCTACACCTTC
TRBV27	TRBJ1-2	-	-	CASSLFSPLDGYTF	TGTGCCAGCAGTTTATTCAGCCCCCTAGATGGCTACACCTTC
TRBV5-4	TRBJ2-5	TRBD2	-	CASSSRGGQETQYF	TGTGCCAGCAGCTCGCGGGGGGGCCAAGAGACCCAGTACTTC
TRBV7-2	TRBJ1-5	-	-	CASSWGGYSNQPQHF	TGTGCCAGCAGCTGGGGGGGTTATAGCAATCAGCCCCAGCATTTT
TRBV27	TRBJ1-1	TRBD1	-	CASSPTGTGVNTEAFF	TGTGCCAGCAGTCCGACCGGGACAGGGGTGAACACTGAAGCTTTCTTT
TRBV6-5	TRBJ1-2	TRBD1	-	CASTGTVYGYTF	TGTGCCAGTACCGGGACAGTCTATGGCTACACCTTC